This T cell receptor beta chain was captured by sequencing in a study of T cell clonality in common variable immunodeficiency. Donors gave about 5 to 8 ml heparinized peripheral whole blood. This clone was picked up many times. From the germline J gene comes the end of the CDR3, since the read stops 3 residues before it. Control and CVID samples contributed equal amounts of genomic DNA. Profiled with immunoSEQ multiplex PCR; TCRdb holds only in-frame clones, not every one. This table holds more than 45,000 clones with no singletons; the top ten claim around 6.3%. Germline CDR1 is MRHNA and CDR2 is SNTAGT. Trimming took 4 bases from V and 4 from J; bases not matched to a gene: 5. The CDR3 totals 15 residues.

The sample taken for sequencing was peripheral blood mononuclear cells. This TCR derives from a person between 18 and 75 years old in good health. The chain combines TRBV6-4 with TRBJ2-3; 10 bases are shared with TRBD2. Incomplete CDR3 DNA: TGTGCCAGCAGTGCCAGCGGGGGGGCTGCAGATACG. Translation: CASSASGGAADT. The whole CDR3 reads CASSASGGAADTQYF.